The clone carrying this T cell receptor (beta chain) was recorded only once. No antigen is known for it. The data stem from a study of T cell responses to AZD1222 COVID-19 vaccine. Some clones are missing from TCRdb's copy, which holds only in-frame ones; the method was immunoSEQ multiplex PCR. The data contain fewer than 180,000 clones, 90% of them singletons. Study-level results: Spike regions recognized by vaccine-associated CD4 TCRs spanned the protein, led by 160-218 and 743-854. Repertoires were sampled only after the peak T cell response. In a largely white British group with more females than males, clonal diversity was possibly underestimated.

CDR1 is LNHNV and CDR2 is YYDKDF in the germline V gene (reference sequence). The CDR3 has 13 residues. The ends were cut back, 1 base at V and 7 bases at J, with 10 bases in the middle. Sample: peripheral blood, taken 28 days after the second AZD1222 dose. The sequence derives from an adult who received the AZD1222 COVID-19 vaccine. V usage is TRBV15 and J usage is TRBJ1-2, with D unresolved. In nucleotides, the CDR3 is TGTGCCACCAGCAGAGGAATGGGGAGTGGCTACACCTTC. Its translation: CATSRGMGSGYTF.